These 24 T cell receptor beta chains came from one sample sequenced in a study of human T cells and chemical hapten exposure. TCRdb reprocessed the RACE reads with MiXCR, giving one entry per CDR3 protein. The top ten hold more than 2% of the sample, which has 80,000 to 95,000 distinct CDR3 sequences, about 10% seen once. The time point denotes: patch test 2, 6 weeks after DPC sensitization. Stated treatment: therapeutic diphenylcyclopropenone sensitization with weekly scalp DPC. This specimen was whole blood, taken in connection with sensitization to the hapten diphenylcyclopropenone (DPC). All receptors derive from a man between 40 and 49 years old with alopecia areata. Some clones in this sample may be carry-over from other donors' samples.

The chain couples TRBV12-3 or TRBV12-4 to TRBJ2-7; 11 bases are shared with TRBD2. This CDR3 region has 14 residues. With 6 bases clipped from V and 6 bases from J, the junction kept 7 bases outside the gene matches. As DNA, the CDR3 is TGTGCCAGCAGCCAACTAGCGGGAGTTGGCGAGCAGTACTTC. Residues: CASSQLAGVGEQYF.

The chain links TRBV10-3 to TRBJ2-2; a weak D match, TRBD1 (6 bases). Trimming cost V 1 base and J 6 bases, with 12 bases left between them. Germline assignment: CDR1 ENHRY and CDR2 SYGVKD. The CDR3 contains 15 residues. The CDR3 DNA sequence: TGTGCCATCAGTGAGTGGCAGGGGAGAGCCGGGGAGCTGTTTTTT. Translation gives CAISEWQGRAGELFF.

This clonotype has a handful of counts. This chain connects TRBV7-3 to TRBJ2-3, with 13 bases that match TRBD2. V trimming: 5 bases; J trimming: 1 base; junction bases outside the gene matches: 6. This CDR3 is built from 17 residues. The germline V gene has CDR1 SGHTA and CDR2 FQGTGA. Here the CDR3 DNA reads TGTGCCAGCAGCGCCGGACTAGCGGGAGACGGCACAGATACGCAGTATTTT. Its protein is CASSAGLAGDGTDTQYF. The full variable domain, with the rest looked up from reference TRBV7-3 and TRBJ2-3, is GAGVSQTPSNKVTEKGKYVELRCDPISGHTALYWYRQSLGQGPEFLIYFQGTGAADDSGLPNDRFFAVRPEGSVSTLKIQRTERGDSAVYLCASSAGLAGDGTDTQYFGPGTRLTVL.

The rearrangement joins TRBV12-3 or TRBV12-4 to TRBJ1-5; D is possibly TRBD1 (5 bases). Trimming left V 6 bases short and J 4 bases short, with 10 bases between. CDR3 length: 13 residues. Written as DNA, the CDR3 is TGTGCCAGCAGAGGGGTTGAGAATCAGCCCCAGCATTTT. As protein: CASRGVENQPQHF.

At least ten counts were recorded for this clonotype. This chain connects TRBV2 to TRBJ1-2; D not resolved. Germline V gives CDR1 SNHLY, CDR2 FYNNEI. This CDR3 has 14 residues. V shed 1 base and J shed 8 bases, with 14 bases lying between them. In nucleotides, the CDR3 is TGTGCCAGCAGTGAAGGGTTTTTGGGTCCCGGCTACACCTTC. Its protein product is CASSEGFLGPGYTF.

This chain joins TRBV15 and TRBJ2-2, with a possible D match to TRBD1 (5 bases). The CDR3 sequence is 14 residues long. Germline CDR1 is LNHNV and CDR2 is YYDKDF (reference sequence). The V and J ends lost 6 bases and 3 bases respectively, with 11 bases between them. The CDR3 protein is CATRGQGDTGELFF. The CDR3 DNA reads TGTGCCACCAGGGGCCAGGGTGACACCGGGGAGCTGTTTTTT.

The genes are TRBV10-3 and TRBJ1-1; D might be TRBD1 (5 bases). V lost 5 bases and J 7 bases, leaving 20 bases between the germline ends. Germline values: CDR1 ENHRY, CDR2 SYGVKD. This CDR3 has 15 residues. CDR3 amino acids: CAISPTRAGLNEAFF. DNA for the CDR3: TGTGCCATCAGTCCCACAAGGGCGGGACTCAATGAAGCTTTCTTT.

The gene calls are TRBV9 and TRBJ2-7, with 7 bases identical to TRBD2. Germline lookup yields CDR1 SGDLS and CDR2 YYNGEE. V dropped 6 bases and J dropped 4; count of bases not matched to a gene: 10. CDR3 size: 14 residues. The CDR3 here is CASTPGAGVYEQYF. The CDR3 nucleotides are TGTGCCAGCACCCCGGGCGCGGGAGTATACGAGCAGTACTTC.

In this sample, this clonotype turned up a few times. The chain has TRBV15 and TRBJ1-4; D gene unclear. The V gene lost 6 bases and the J gene lost 4 bases, with 6 bases spanning the gap. The germline gives CDR1 LNHNV, CDR2 YYDKDF (reference sequence). The CDR3 spans 12 residues. The CDR3 spells CATRQVNEKLFF. In DNA form, the CDR3 reads TGTGCCACCAGGCAGGTTAATGAAAAACTGTTTTTT.

The table lists this clonotype with many counts. The chain joins TRBV24-1 to TRBJ2-2; 7 bases agree with TRBD2. CDR1 KGHDR and CDR2 SFDVKD come from the germline V gene. V shed 4 bases and J 4 bases; nucleotides not matched to a gene: 2. The CDR3 is made up of 14 amino acids. CDR3 sequence: CATSETSVTGELFF. The CDR3 DNA reads as TGTGCCACCAGTGAAACTAGCGTCACCGGGGAGCTGTTTTTT.

This clonotype was seen more than once but under ten times. The chain is built from TRBV6-1 and TRBJ2-7; 7 bases line up with TRBD2. Germline V CDR1 and CDR2: MNHNS, SASEGT. This CDR3 has 14 amino acids. J was trimmed by 3 bases and V by 6 bases; bases with no gene match: 8. The CDR3 nucleotides are TGTGCCAGCAGGATCGGGGAGGGTATCTACGAGCAGTACTTC. Protein: CASRIGEGIYEQYF.

This clonotype was counted a few times. V usage is TRBV9 and J usage is TRBJ2-3, with a possible D match to TRBD1 (5 bases). This CDR3 has 15 residues. CDR1 is SGDLS and CDR2 is YYNGEE in the germline V gene. V was clipped by 2 bases and J by 6 bases, with 16 bases between them. The CDR3 sequence: CASSVRTDRGDTQYF. CDR3 bases: TGTGCCAGCAGCGTGCGGACGGATAGGGGCGATACGCAGTATTTT. Together with reference TRBV9 and TRBJ2-3, the CDR3 gives the full variable domain: DSGVTQTPKHLITATGQRVTLRCSPRSGDLSVYWYQQSLDQGLQFLIQYYNGEERAKGNILERFSAQQFPDLHSELNLSSLELGDSALYFCASSVRTDRGDTQYFGPGTRLTVL.

The sample holds a few counts of this clonotype. The chain has TRBV12-3 or TRBV12-4 and TRBJ2-1, with 8 bases aligning to TRBD2. The CDR3 loop spans 14 amino acids. V gave up 1 base and J gave up 9 bases; unmatched junction bases: 5. Here the CDR3 reads CASSLGGGSGEQFF. In DNA form, the CDR3 reads TGTGCCAGCAGTTTAGGCGGGGGGTCCGGTGAGCAGTTCTTC.

This clonotype showed up many times. V usage is TRBV29-1 and J usage is TRBJ2-1; no clear D. V shed 4 bases and J shed 9 bases, with 13 bases lying between them. Per germline, CDR1 SQVTM and CDR2 ANQGSEA. This CDR3 contains 12 residues. For the CDR3, the DNA is TGCAGCGTTGGCCCTCGGCCCAGTGAGCAGTTCTTC. This translates into CSVGPRPSEQFF.

The chain couples TRBV5-1 to TRBJ2-6, with 8 bases that match TRBD1. There are 18 residues in the CDR3. J was trimmed by 0 bases and V by 2 bases; bases with no gene match: 7. CDR1 is SGHRS, CDR2 YFSETQ, per germline. CDR3 in amino acids: CASSFRGQGTSGANVLTF. The DNA for the CDR3 is TGCGCCAGCAGCTTCCGAGGACAGGGTACCTCTGGGGCCAACGTCCTGACTTTC. Drawing the rest from reference TRBV5-1 and TRBJ2-6, the complete variable domain is KAGVTQTPRYLIKTRGQQVTLSCSPISGHRSVSWYQQTPGQGLQFLFEYFSETQRNKGNFPGRFSGRQFSNSRSEMNVSTLELGDSALYLCASSFRGQGTSGANVLTFGAGSRLTVL.

This clonotype was counted between two and nine times. The J gene is TRBJ2-1, the V gene TRBV20-1; D call uncertain. The V gene's germline CDR1 is DFQATT and CDR2 SNEGSKA (reference sequence). This CDR3 is built from 15 residues. The V gene lost 0 bases and the J gene lost 6 bases, with 15 bases spanning the gap. CDR3 sequence reads: CSARDPLGMGNEQFF. The CDR3 region has the DNA TGCAGTGCTAGAGACCCCCTAGGTATGGGCAATGAGCAGTTCTTC.

There are a few counts of this clonotype. V gene TRBV7-9 combines with J gene TRBJ2-3; a weak D match, TRBD1 (6 bases). V lost 5 bases to trimming and J lost 5 bases, with 8 bases between them. Germline V CDR1 and CDR2: SEHNR, FQNEAQ (reference sequence). The CDR3 is made up of 12 amino acids. CDR3 protein: CASSQGGDTQYF. CDR3 in DNA: TGTGCCAGCAGCCAAGGGGGAGATACGCAGTATTTT.

This clonotype was seen a handful of times. The gene calls are TRBV3-1 and TRBJ1-5, with TRBD1 as a possible D gene (6 bases). Trimming shortened V by 1 base and J by 9 bases, and 13 bases separated the two germline ends. The CDR3 contains 14 residues. Germline V gene sequence: CDR1 LGHDT, CDR2 YNNKEL (reference sequence). CDR3 coding DNA: TGTGCCAGCAGCCAAGGAGGGGGGGAGCGGCCCCAGCATTTT. It codes for CASSQGGGERPQHF.

The chain links TRBV9 to TRBJ2-1; 8 positions agree with TRBD2. Germline V gives CDR1 SGDLS, CDR2 YYNGEE. CDR3 size: 14 residues. Germline trimming cut 2 bases from V and 6 bases from J; bases unmatched to any gene: 4. The CDR3: CASSVSGSVNEQFF. The CDR3 nucleotides are TGTGCCAGCAGCGTGAGCGGGAGTGTCAATGAGCAGTTCTTC.

This clonotype appeared a few times. The chain uses TRBV28 and TRBJ2-7; D is undetermined. CDR1 is MDHEN and CDR2 is SYDVKM in the germline V gene. The V end was cut by 3 bases, the J end by 4 bases, with 7 bases between. This CDR3 is built from 12 residues. The CDR3 loop is CASSFGIYEQYV. CDR3 coding DNA: TGTGCCAGCAGTTTTGGGATTTACGAGCAGTACGTC.

In this sample, this clonotype turned up a few times. The genes are TRBV5-1 and TRBJ2-3; D is perhaps TRBD1 or TRBD2 (7 bases each). In germline, CDR1 is SGHRS, CDR2 YFSETQ. The ends were cut back, 0 bases at V and 4 bases at J, with 21 bases in the middle. This CDR3 spans 18 amino acids. The CDR3 loop is CASSLEPHRGLSPDTQYF. DNA of the CDR3: TGCGCCAGCAGCTTGGAACCCCACAGGGGACTAAGCCCAGATACGCAGTATTTT.

This clonotype turned up a few times. The J gene is TRBJ1-2, the V gene TRBV5-1; D not resolved. Germline-derived CDR1 and CDR2 are SGHRS and YFSETQ. The CDR3 has 15 residues. The V end was cut by 4 bases, the J end by 0 bases, with 13 bases between. This CDR3 is CASSTSGIANYGYTF. The CDR3 nucleotides are TGCGCCAGCAGCACCTCCGGCATCGCTAACTATGGCTACACCTTC. The full variable domain, completed using reference TRBV5-1 and TRBJ1-2, is KAGVTQTPRYLIKTRGQQVTLSCSPISGHRSVSWYQQTPGQGLQFLFEYFSETQRNKGNFPGRFSGRQFSNSRSEMNVSTLELGDSALYLCASSTSGIANYGYTFGSGTRLTVV.

This clonotype was picked up a small number of times. V usage is TRBV7-2 and J usage is TRBJ2-5; 10 nucleotides line up with TRBD2. Germline V lookup: CDR1 SGHTA, CDR2 FQGNSA. The CDR3 has 16 amino acids. J lost 4 bases, V lost 5 bases, and 10 bases had no gene match. The CDR3 loop is CASSPIVLAGLETQYF. As DNA, the CDR3 is TGTGCCAGCAGCCCCATTGTACTAGCGGGGCTAGAGACCCAGTACTTC.

The chain uses TRBV12-3 or TRBV12-4 and TRBJ2-1, with D perhaps given as TRBD1 or TRBD2 (5 bases each). The V gene lost 5 bases and the J gene lost 6 bases, with 17 bases spanning the gap. The CDR3 sequence is 15 residues long. CDR3 sequence reads: CASSTIGGDPNEQFF. CDR3 nucleotide sequence: TGTGCCAGCAGTACAATAGGTGGGGACCCCAATGAGCAGTTCTTC.